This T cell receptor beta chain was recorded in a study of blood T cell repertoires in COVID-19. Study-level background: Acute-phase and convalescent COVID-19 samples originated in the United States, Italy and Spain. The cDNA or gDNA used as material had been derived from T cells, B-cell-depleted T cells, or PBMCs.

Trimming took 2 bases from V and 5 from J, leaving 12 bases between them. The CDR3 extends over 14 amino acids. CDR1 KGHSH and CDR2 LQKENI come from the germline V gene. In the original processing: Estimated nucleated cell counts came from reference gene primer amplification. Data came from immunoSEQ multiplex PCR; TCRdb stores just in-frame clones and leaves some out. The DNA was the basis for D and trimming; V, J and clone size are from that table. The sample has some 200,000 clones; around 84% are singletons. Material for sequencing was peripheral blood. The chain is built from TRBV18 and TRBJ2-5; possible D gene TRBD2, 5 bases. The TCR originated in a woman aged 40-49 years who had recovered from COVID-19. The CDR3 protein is CASSPRGPRETQYF. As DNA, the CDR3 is TGTGCCAGCTCACCAAGAGGGCCCAGGGAGACCCAGTACTTC.